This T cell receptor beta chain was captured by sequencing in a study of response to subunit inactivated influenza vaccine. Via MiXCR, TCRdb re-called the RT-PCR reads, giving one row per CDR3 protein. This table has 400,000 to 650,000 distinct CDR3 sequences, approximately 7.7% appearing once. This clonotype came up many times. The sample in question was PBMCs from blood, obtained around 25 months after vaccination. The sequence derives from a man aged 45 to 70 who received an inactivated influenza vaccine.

CDR3 loop: CASSSGRFSGRETQYF. The CDR3, as DNA: TGTGCCAGCAGTTCCGGCCGTTTCAGTGGGAGAGAGACCCAGTACTTC. This sequence joins TRBV28 and TRBJ2-5; weak D call: TRBD2 (5 bases). The V gene lost 4 bases and the J gene lost 4 bases, with 19 bases spanning the gap. CDR1 is MDHEN and CDR2 is SYDVKM in the germline V gene. The CDR3 sequence is 16 residues long.